The 9 T cell receptor beta chains in this list originate from one sample, sequenced in a study of blood T cell repertoires in COVID-19. Libraries were prepared by immunoSEQ multiplex PCR; TCRdb keeps only in-frame clonotypes and omits some of them. The sample gives 280,000 or so clones, roughly 85% of which show up once; 2% to 3% is in the top ten. The sample comprised PBMCs or T cells enriched from blood (not recorded which). These receptors originate from a woman in her fifties or sixties who had recovered from COVID-19.

This chain links TRBV2 with TRBJ1-4, with a possible D match to TRBD1 (6 bases). Germline assignment: CDR1 SNHLY and CDR2 FYNNEI. The CDR3 totals 13 residues. The ends were cut back, 8 bases at V and 7 bases at J, with 14 bases in the middle. CDR3 in DNA: TGTGCCAGCGGGCGGGGGGCGGTTGAAAAACTGTTTTTT. This codes for CASGRGAVEKLFF.

V gene TRBV6-5 combines with J gene TRBJ1-2; D gene unclear. V dropped 2 bases and J dropped 8 bases, with 9 bases sitting between them. The CDR3 runs to 12 residues. Germline assignment: CDR1 MNHEY and CDR2 SVGAGI. In DNA form, the CDR3 reads TGTGCCAGCAGTTACACGGGAGACGGCTACACCTTC. Translating it yields CASSYTGDGYTF.

The V and J genes are TRBV2 and TRBJ1-2; D might be TRBD1 (5 bases). Germline CDR1 is SNHLY and CDR2 is FYNNEI. V was pared by 6 bases and J by 4 bases, with 12 bases between. The length of the CDR3 is 13 residues. The CDR3 sequence is CASSADSFYGYTF. CDR3 in DNA: TGTGCCAGCAGCGCAGACAGTTTCTATGGCTACACCTTC. The full variable domain, rest sourced from reference TRBV2 and TRBJ1-2, is EPEVTQTPSHQVTQMGQEVILRCVPISNHLYFYWYRQILGQKVEFLVSFYNNEISEKSEIFDDQFSVERPDGSNFTLKIRSTKLEDSAMYFCASSADSFYGYTFGSGTRLTVV.

The J gene is TRBJ1-5, the V gene TRBV5-1; 7 bases line up with TRBD1. This CDR3 contains 15 residues. Losses at the gene ends were 4 bases for V and 5 bases for J; bases not matched to a gene: 9. The V gene's germline CDR1 is SGHRS and CDR2 YFSETQ. The CDR3 protein is CASSLTGTDYQPQHF. CDR3 nucleotide sequence: TGCGCCAGCAGCCTTACCGGGACAGACTATCAGCCCCAGCATTTT. Supplemented by reference TRBV5-1 and TRBJ1-5, the full variable domain reads KAGVTQTPRYLIKTRGQQVTLSCSPISGHRSVSWYQQTPGQGLQFLFEYFSETQRNKGNFPGRFSGRQFSNSRSEMNVSTLELGDSALYLCASSLTGTDYQPQHFGDGTRLSIL.

In this sample, this clone turned up a few times. V usage is TRBV7-2 and J usage is TRBJ2-4, with 7 positions matching TRBD2. The germline V gene encodes CDR1 SGHTA and CDR2 FQGNSA. The CDR3 covers 16 residues. The trim removed 6 bases at V and 9 bases at J, leaving 17 bases unmatched. The CDR3: CASRSLQRGSPSIQYF. The DNA of the CDR3 is TGTGCCAGCAGATCCCTACAGCGGGGAAGCCCCAGCATTCAGTACTTC.

The chain recombines TRBV9 with TRBJ2-2; 9 bases are a match to TRBD1. The CDR3 is 21 residues long. Germline assignment: CDR1 SGDLS and CDR2 YYNGEE. J lost 3 bases, V lost 0 bases, and 18 bases had no gene match. CDR3 amino acids: CASSVEPAQEPGQGDTGELFF. CDR3 DNA: TGTGCCAGCAGCGTAGAACCCGCTCAGGAGCCGGGACAGGGAGACACCGGGGAGCTGTTTTTT.

The chain is built from TRBV5-1 and TRBJ1-5; D is unresolved. V was cut by 5 bases and J by 5 bases, with 11 bases left in between. This CDR3 comprises 13 residues. Germline-derived CDR1 and CDR2 are SGHRS and YFSETQ. CDR3 nucleotide sequence: TGCGCCAGCAGTATGGAGACGGATCAGCCCCAGCATTTT. It specifies CASSMETDQPQHF.

The rearrangement links TRBV5-6 to TRBJ1-6; D is perhaps TRBD1 (5 bases). In germline, CDR1 is SGHDT, CDR2 YYEEEE. With 0 bases removed from V and 10 bases from J, the gap between germline ends came to 14 bases. The CDR3 consists of 15 residues. DNA for the CDR3: TGTGCCAGCAGCTTGGCCCAAGGGGTAGGATCACCCCTCCACTTT. Translated, it gives CASSLAQGVGSPLHF.

The chain joins TRBV5-4 to TRBJ2-5; 8 bases map to TRBD2. The CDR3 has 15 amino acids. V gave up 4 bases and J gave up 5 bases; unmatched junction bases: 10. The V gene's germline CDR1 is SGHNT and CDR2 YYREEE (reference sequence). The CDR3 bases are TGTGCCAGCAGCGACCCGCGGGGGGTAGAGGAGACCCAGTACTTC. Its protein is CASSDPRGVEETQYF.